Below, one T cell receptor (beta chain) is given with its context. The sample originates from a study of blood T cell repertoires in COVID-19. Authors' analysis steps: By means of reference gene primer amplification, nucleated cell counts were estimated. The data were produced by immunoSEQ multiplex PCR, yet TCRdb's version contains in-frame clones alone and is incomplete. Clone size and the V and J calls come from that table; the DNA yielded D and trimming. This table holds around 340,000 clones, 65% to 90% found once. Germline V gene data show CDR1 as SNHLY and CDR2 as FYNNEI. The CDR3 totals 13 residues. Trimming stripped 5 bases from V and 3 bases from J, with 11 bases between.

The gene calls are TRBV2 and TRBJ2-7; maybe TRBD2 (6 bases). The clonotype comes from a woman aged 55-69 years with COVID-19, enrolled during active disease. Sample: peripheral blood. The CDR3 DNA is TGTGCCAGCAGTCCGGGACTTATCTACGAGCAGTACTTC. It specifies CASSPGLIYEQYF.